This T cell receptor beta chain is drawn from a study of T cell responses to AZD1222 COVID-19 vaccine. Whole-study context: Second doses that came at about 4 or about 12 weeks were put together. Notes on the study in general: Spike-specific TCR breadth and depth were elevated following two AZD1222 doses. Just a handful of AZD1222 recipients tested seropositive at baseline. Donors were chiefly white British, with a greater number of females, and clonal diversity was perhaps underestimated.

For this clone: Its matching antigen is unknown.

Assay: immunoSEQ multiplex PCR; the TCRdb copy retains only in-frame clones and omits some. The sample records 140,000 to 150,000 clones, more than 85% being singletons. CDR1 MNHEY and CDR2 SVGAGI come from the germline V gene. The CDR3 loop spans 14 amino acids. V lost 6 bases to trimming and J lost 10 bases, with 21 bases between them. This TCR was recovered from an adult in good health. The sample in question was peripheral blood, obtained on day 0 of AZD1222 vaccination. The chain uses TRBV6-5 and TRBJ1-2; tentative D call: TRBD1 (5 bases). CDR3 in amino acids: CASSRLQESAVYTF. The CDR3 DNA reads TGTGCCAGCAGCCGATTACAGGAATCGGCGGTCTACACCTTC.